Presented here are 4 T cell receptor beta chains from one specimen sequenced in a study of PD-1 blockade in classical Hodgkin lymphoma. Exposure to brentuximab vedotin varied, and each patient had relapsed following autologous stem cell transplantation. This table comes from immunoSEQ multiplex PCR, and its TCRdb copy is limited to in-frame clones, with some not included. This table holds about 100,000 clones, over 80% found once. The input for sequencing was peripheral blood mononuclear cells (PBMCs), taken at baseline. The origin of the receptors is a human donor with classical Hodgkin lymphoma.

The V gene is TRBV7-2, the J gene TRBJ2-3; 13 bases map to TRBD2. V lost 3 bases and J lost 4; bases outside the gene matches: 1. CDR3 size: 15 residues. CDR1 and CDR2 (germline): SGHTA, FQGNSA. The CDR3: CASSFGLAGADTQYF. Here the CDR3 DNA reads TGTGCCAGCAGCTTCGGACTAGCGGGAGCAGATACGCAGTATTTT.

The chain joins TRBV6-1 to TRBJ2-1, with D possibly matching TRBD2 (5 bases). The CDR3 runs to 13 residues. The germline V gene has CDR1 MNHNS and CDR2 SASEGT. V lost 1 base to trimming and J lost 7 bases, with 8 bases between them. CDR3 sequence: CASSEVGVNEQFF. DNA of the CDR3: TGTGCCAGCAGTGAAGTCGGGGTAAATGAGCAGTTCTTC.

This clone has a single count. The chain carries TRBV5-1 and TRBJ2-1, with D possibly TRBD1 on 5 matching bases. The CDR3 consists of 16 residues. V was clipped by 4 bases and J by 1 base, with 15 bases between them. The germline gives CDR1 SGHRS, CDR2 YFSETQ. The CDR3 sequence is CASSLGLPRSYNEQFF. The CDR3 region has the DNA TGCGCCAGCAGCCTGGGGCTCCCCAGATCCTACAATGAGCAGTTCTTC. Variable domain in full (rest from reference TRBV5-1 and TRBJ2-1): KAGVTQTPRYLIKTRGQQVTLSCSPISGHRSVSWYQQTPGQGLQFLFEYFSETQRNKGNFPGRFSGRQFSNSRSEMNVSTLELGDSALYLCASSLGLPRSYNEQFFGPGTRLTVL.

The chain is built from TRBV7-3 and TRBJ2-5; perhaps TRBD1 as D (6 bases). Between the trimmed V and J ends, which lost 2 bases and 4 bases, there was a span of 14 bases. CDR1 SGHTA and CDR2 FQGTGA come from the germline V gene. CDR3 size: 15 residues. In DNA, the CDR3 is TGTGCCAGCAGCTTACTTGGGCAGGGGATAGAGACCCAGTACTTC. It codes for CASSLLGQGIETQYF.